Listed below are T cell receptor beta chains from one sample, sequenced in a study of control samples from healthy donors and cancer patients. The method was immunoSEQ multiplex PCR; TCRdb's version includes in-frame clones alone and lacks a portion of them. The sample comprises more than 60,000 clones, around nine tenths of which are singletons, and roughly 8.9% rests with the top ten. Material: PBMCs. Receptor source: a woman in her 50s with colorectal cancer. Both conserved end residues are part of each CDR3. Each record gives: CDR3 length, J gene, D gene, clone size, V gene, CDR3 DNA, CDR3 protein. D genes are given only for firm matches. The size of a clone is reported for some rows only, either as once, few or many, or as a class for expanded clones.

cdr3_length: 15; j_call: TRBJ1-1; d_call: .; clone_size: .; v_call: TRBV3-1/TRBV3-2; cdr3_nt: TGTGCCAGCAGCCAAGTTGGGGGGGTTAACACTGAAGCTTTCTTT; cdr3_aa: CASSQVGGVNTEAFF
cdr3_length: 18; j_call: TRBJ1-1; d_call: .; clone_size: once; v_call: TRBV9; cdr3_nt: TGTGCCAGCAGCGTAACCCTCAAACAGGGCTCAATGAACACTGAAGCTTTCTTT; cdr3_aa: CASSVTLKQGSMNTEAFF
cdr3_length: 15; j_call: TRBJ1-4; d_call: .; clone_size: .; v_call: TRBV9; cdr3_nt: TGTGCCAGCAGCGTAGCTGAGGGCACCGGCGAAAAACTGTTTTTT; cdr3_aa: CASSVAEGTGEKLFF
cdr3_length: 15; j_call: TRBJ1-4; d_call: .; clone_size: .; v_call: TRBV28; cdr3_nt: TGTGCCAGCAGTTTGGTACATCGCAGTAATGAAAAACTGTTTTTT; cdr3_aa: CASSLVHRSNEKLFF
cdr3_length: 14; j_call: TRBJ2-1; d_call: TRBD1; clone_size: .; v_call: TRBV25-1; cdr3_nt: TGTGCCAGCAGATCAAACAGGGGGACAAATGAGCAGTTCTTC; cdr3_aa: CASRSNRGTNEQFF
cdr3_length: 11; j_call: TRBJ2-2; d_call: .; clone_size: .; v_call: TRBV6-5; cdr3_nt: TGTGCCAGCAGGGGGCACGGGGAGCTGTTTTTT; cdr3_aa: CASRGHGELFF
cdr3_length: 14; j_call: TRBJ1-1; d_call: .; clone_size: .; v_call: TRBV5-6; cdr3_nt: TGTGCCAGCAGCTTGGGGACCCGGGGCACTGAAGCTTTCTTT; cdr3_aa: CASSLGTRGTEAFF
cdr3_length: 13; j_call: TRBJ2-5; d_call: .; clone_size: .; v_call: TRBV6-5; cdr3_nt: TGTGCCAGCAGTTACAGTTTCGAAGAGACCCAGTACTTC; cdr3_aa: CASSYSFEETQYF
cdr3_length: 16; j_call: TRBJ2-3; d_call: TRBD2; clone_size: .; v_call: TRBV6-6; cdr3_nt: TGTGCCAGCAGCCTAAGACTAGCGGGTAGCACAGATACGCAGTATTTT; cdr3_aa: CASSLRLAGSTDTQYF
cdr3_length: 18; j_call: TRBJ1-6; d_call: .; clone_size: .; v_call: TRBV23-1; cdr3_nt: TGCGCCAGCAGTCACCAGAATGGGGGGGGATTTTATAATTCACCCCTCCACTTT; cdr3_aa: CASSHQNGGGFYNSPLHF
cdr3_length: 13; j_call: TRBJ2-2; d_call: .; clone_size: .; v_call: TRBV6-6; cdr3_nt: TGTGCCAGCACCAACGGGAACACCGGGGAGCTGTTTTTT; cdr3_aa: CASTNGNTGELFF
cdr3_length: 11; j_call: TRBJ2-2; d_call: .; clone_size: .; v_call: TRBV10-3; cdr3_nt: TGTGCCTCGGGCCTAAGCGAGGAGCTGTTTTTT; cdr3_aa: CASGLSEELFF
cdr3_length: 14; j_call: TRBJ1-3; d_call: .; clone_size: .; v_call: TRBV29-1; cdr3_nt: TGCAGCGTTACCGACGGGTTCTCTGGAAACACCATATATTTT; cdr3_aa: CSVTDGFSGNTIYF
cdr3_length: 15; j_call: TRBJ1-5; d_call: .; clone_size: .; v_call: TRBV28; cdr3_nt: TGTGCCAGCAGCCCAGTTTATGGGATGGGACAGCCCCAGCATTTT; cdr3_aa: CASSPVYGMGQPQHF
cdr3_length: 12; j_call: TRBJ2-1; d_call: .; clone_size: .; v_call: TRBV7-9; cdr3_nt: TGTGCCAGCAGCTTAAAAGGTAATGAGCAGTTCTTC; cdr3_aa: CASSLKGNEQFF
cdr3_length: 17; j_call: TRBJ1-2; d_call: .; clone_size: .; v_call: TRBV3-1/TRBV3-2; cdr3_nt: TGTGCCAGCAGCCATCCGGGACTCGGGGGGCGGTCGGATGGCTACACCTTC; cdr3_aa: CASSHPGLGGRSDGYTF
cdr3_length: 18; j_call: TRBJ2-2; d_call: TRBD2; clone_size: .; v_call: TRBV3-1/TRBV3-2; cdr3_nt: TGTGCCAGCAGCCAAGATTTAGACCCGGGACTAGCTGCCGGGGAGCTGTTTTTT; cdr3_aa: CASSQDLDPGLAAGELFF
cdr3_length: 15; j_call: TRBJ1-2; d_call: .; clone_size: .; v_call: TRBV2; cdr3_nt: TGTGCCAGCAGACCCCGACAGCGATCTAACTATGGCTACACCTTC; cdr3_aa: CASRPRQRSNYGYTF
cdr3_length: 13; j_call: TRBJ1-4; d_call: TRBD1; clone_size: .; v_call: TRBV12-3/TRBV12-4; cdr3_nt: TGTGCCAGCAGCCAGGGGGCAGGAGAAAAACTGTTTTTT; cdr3_aa: CASSQGAGEKLFF
cdr3_length: 13; j_call: TRBJ1-2; d_call: TRBD1; clone_size: .; v_call: TRBV10-2; cdr3_nt: TGCGCCAGCAGTGAGAGGGGGCAGGGGATCAACACCTTC; cdr3_aa: CASSERGQGINTF
cdr3_length: 14; j_call: TRBJ1-5; d_call: .; clone_size: .; v_call: TRBV28; cdr3_nt: TGTGCCAGCAGTAAAGACAGGCCAGATCAGCCCCAGCATTTT; cdr3_aa: CASSKDRPDQPQHF
cdr3_length: 12; j_call: TRBJ2-6; d_call: .; clone_size: .; v_call: TRBV19; cdr3_nt: TGTGCCAGTAGCCCCTATTACCCCGTCCTGACTTTC; cdr3_aa: CASSPYYPVLTF
cdr3_length: 14; j_call: TRBJ1-2; d_call: .; clone_size: .; v_call: TRBV3-1/TRBV3-2; cdr3_nt: TGTGCCAGCAGCCCTCTTCACTCTAACTATGGCTACACCTTC; cdr3_aa: CASSPLHSNYGYTF
cdr3_length: 15; j_call: TRBJ2-2; d_call: TRBD1; clone_size: .; v_call: TRBV27; cdr3_nt: TGTGCCAGCAGTCCGACAGGGGAGAACACCGGGGAGCTGTTTTTT; cdr3_aa: CASSPTGENTGELFF
cdr3_length: 16; j_call: TRBJ2-5; d_call: .; clone_size: .; v_call: TRBV27; cdr3_nt: TGTGCCAGCAGTTTATCCTACCCGGGCAGTGAAGAGACCCAGTACTTC; cdr3_aa: CASSLSYPGSEETQYF